This TCR beta chain was captured by sequencing in a study of low-dose radiotherapy and immunotherapy resistance in tumors. Study in general: Aspirin 300 mg, taken orally and daily, was given to patients for four cycles from cycle 1 day 1.

Gene-specific TRAV and TRBV primers were used for first-strand cDNA, covering alpha and beta chains. TCRs were put through 15 to 25 PCR cycles of amplification with Phusion. A constant-region primer and the V-primer adapter served as the primer pair. TCRdb reprocessed the reads with MiXCR, giving one entry per CDR3 protein. Of roughly 100,000 distinct CDR3 sequences listed, around 20% are singletons. CDR1 and CDR2 (germline): DFQATT, SNEGSKA (reference sequence). The CDR3 has 16 residues. V was clipped by 5 bases and J by 0 bases; unmatched bases: 7. Stated time point: after trial treatment. Treatment noted: LDRT plus nivolumab, ipilimumab, low-dose cyclophosphamide and aspirin (RACIN trial). Treatment combined nivolumab, ipilimumab, aspirin, low-dose cyclophosphamide and low-dose radiotherapy in a dose-escalation trial. This clonotype has a count of ten or more.

The specimen was PBMCs, collected after low-dose radiotherapy plus immunotherapy. The origin of this receptor is a male donor with prostate cancer. V gene TRBV20-1 combines with J gene TRBJ2-2, with TRBD2 identical over 9 bases. This CDR3 reads CSARGASGTNTGELFF. The CDR3 DNA reads as TGCAGTGCTCGAGGGGCTAGCGGGACGAACACCGGGGAGCTGTTTTTT.